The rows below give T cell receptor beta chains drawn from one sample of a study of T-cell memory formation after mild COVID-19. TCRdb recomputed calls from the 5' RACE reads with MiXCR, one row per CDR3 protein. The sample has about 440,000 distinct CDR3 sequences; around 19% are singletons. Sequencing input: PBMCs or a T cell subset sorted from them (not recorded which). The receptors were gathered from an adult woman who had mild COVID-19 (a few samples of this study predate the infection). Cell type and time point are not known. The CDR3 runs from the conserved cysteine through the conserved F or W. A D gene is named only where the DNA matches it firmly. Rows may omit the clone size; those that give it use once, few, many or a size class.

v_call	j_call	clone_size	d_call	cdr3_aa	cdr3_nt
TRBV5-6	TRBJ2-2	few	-	CASSSDRGIVNGELFF	TGTGCCAGCAGCTCTGATCGTGGAATAGTTAACGGGGAGCTGTTTTTT
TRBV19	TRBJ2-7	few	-	CASSTDHSYEQYF	TGTGCCAGTAGTACCGACCACTCCTACGAGCAGTACTTC
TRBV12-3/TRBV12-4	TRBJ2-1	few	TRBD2	CASSSRGGFYNEQFF	TGTGCCAGCAGTTCCCGGGGGGGATTCTACAATGAGCAGTTCTTC
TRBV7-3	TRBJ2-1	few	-	CASSLNALADYNEQFF	TGTGCCAGCAGCTTAAACGCCCTAGCAGATTACAATGAGCAGTTCTTC
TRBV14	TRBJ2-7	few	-	CASSQDRLVQYF	TGTGCCAGCAGCCAAGATAGACTAGTTCAGTACTTC
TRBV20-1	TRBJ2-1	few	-	CSAPHAQGWFSYNEQFF	TGCAGTGCTCCACATGCTCAGGGATGGTTTTCGTACAATGAGCAGTTCTTC
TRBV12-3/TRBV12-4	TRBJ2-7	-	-	CASSTPGDFYEQYF	TGTGCCAGCAGCACCCCAGGGGATTTTTACGAGCAGTACTTC
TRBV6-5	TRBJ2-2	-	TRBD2	CASSRGLAYTGELFF	TGTGCCAGCAGCCGAGGACTAGCGTACACCGGGGAGCTGTTTTTT
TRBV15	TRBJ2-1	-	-	CATSSGLVVIYNEQFF	TGTGCCACCAGCAGCGGGCTAGTAGTCATCTACAATGAGCAGTTCTTC
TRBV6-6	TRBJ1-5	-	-	CASSYPDGAQHF	TGTGCCAGCAGTTACCCGGATGGTGCCCAGCATTTT
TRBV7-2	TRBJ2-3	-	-	CASSYGAFTDTQYF	TGTGCCAGCAGCTATGGGGCCTTCACAGATACGCAGTATTTT
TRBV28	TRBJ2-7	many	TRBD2	CASSLSGIKAEQYF	TGTGCCAGCAGTCTCAGCGGGATAAAGGCCGAGCAGTACTTC
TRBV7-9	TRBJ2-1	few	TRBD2	CASSWGSGGENEQFF	TGTGCCAGCAGCTGGGGGAGCGGGGGGGAGAATGAGCAGTTCTTC
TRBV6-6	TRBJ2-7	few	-	CASSYSPGPFTGSYEQYF	TGTGCCAGCAGTTACTCCCCAGGACCCTTTACAGGGTCCTACGAGCAGTACTTC
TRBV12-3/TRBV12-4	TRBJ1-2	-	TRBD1	CASSSRTGYSYGYTF	TGTGCCAGCAGTTCCCGGACAGGGTATAGCTATGGCTACACCTTC
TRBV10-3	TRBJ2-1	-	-	CAISAQGDEQFF	TGTGCCATCAGTGCCCAGGGCGATGAGCAGTTCTTC
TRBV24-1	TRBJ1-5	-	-	CATSGQFSNQPQHF	TGTGCCACCAGTGGACAGTTCAGCAATCAGCCCCAGCATTTT
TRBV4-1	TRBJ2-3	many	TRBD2	CASSQDPLANTQYF	TGCGCCAGCAGCCAAGACCCACTAGCGAATACGCAGTATTTT
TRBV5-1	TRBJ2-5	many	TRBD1	CASSLGQGYQETQYF	TGTGCCAGCAGTTTGGGACAGGGATACCAAGAGACCCAGTACTTC
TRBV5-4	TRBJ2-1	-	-	CASSFYSPTQKQFF	TGTGCCAGCAGCTTCTATTCACCGACCCAGAAGCAGTTCTTC
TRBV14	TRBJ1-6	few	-	CASSQAVRGALRNSPLHF	TGTGCCAGCAGCCAAGCGGTAAGAGGGGCGCTTAGGAATTCACCCCTCCACTTT
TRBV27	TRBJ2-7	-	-	CASSLSARVKMDEQYF	TGTGCCAGCAGTTTATCTGCCAGGGTAAAAATGGACGAGCAGTACTTC
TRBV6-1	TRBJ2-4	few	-	CASSEAQVQYF	TGTGCCAGCAGTGAAGCACAGGTTCAGTACTTC
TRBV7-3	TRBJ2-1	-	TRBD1	CASSSGQGWDEQFF	TGTGCCAGCAGCTCTGGACAGGGGTGGGATGAGCAGTTCTTC
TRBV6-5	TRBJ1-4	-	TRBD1	CASSSGTGSEKLFF	TGTGCCAGCAGTTCCGGGACAGGGAGTGAAAAACTGTTTTTT
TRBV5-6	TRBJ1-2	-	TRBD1	CASSSGTGVYGYTF	TGTGCCAGCAGCTCCGGGACAGGGGTCTATGGCTACACCTTC
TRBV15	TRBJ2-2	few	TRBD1	CATSLGQGPFGTGELFF	TGTGCCACCTCCCTTGGACAGGGCCCCTTTGGCACCGGGGAGCTGTTTTTT
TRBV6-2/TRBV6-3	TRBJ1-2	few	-	CASSPDRPLYGYTF	TGTGCCAGCAGCCCAGACAGGCCTCTCTATGGCTACACCTTC
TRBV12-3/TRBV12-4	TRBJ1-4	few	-	CASSLGGVLGEKLFF	TGTGCCAGCAGTTTAGGGGGGGTCCTTGGTGAAAAACTGTTTTTT
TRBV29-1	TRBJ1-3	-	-	CSVEAGRTSGNTIYF	TGCAGCGTTGAGGCGGGACGGACCTCTGGAAACACCATATATTTT
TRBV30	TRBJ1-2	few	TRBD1	CAWSEQGVLKNYGYTF	TGTGCCTGGAGTGAACAGGGGGTTCTAAAGAACTATGGCTACACCTTC